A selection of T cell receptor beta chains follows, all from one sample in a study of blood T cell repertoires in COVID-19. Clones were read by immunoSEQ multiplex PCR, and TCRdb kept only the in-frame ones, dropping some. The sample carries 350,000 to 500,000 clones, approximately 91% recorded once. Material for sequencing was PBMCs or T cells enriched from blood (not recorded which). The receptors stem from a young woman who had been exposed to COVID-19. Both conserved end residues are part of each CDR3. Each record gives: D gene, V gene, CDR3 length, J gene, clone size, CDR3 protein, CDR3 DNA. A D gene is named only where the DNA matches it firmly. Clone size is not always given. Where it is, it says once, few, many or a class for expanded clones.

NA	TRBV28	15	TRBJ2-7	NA	CASSFDRPKGYEQYF	TGTGCCAGCAGTTTTGACAGACCAAAAGGCTACGAGCAGTACTTC
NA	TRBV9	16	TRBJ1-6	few	CASSVKQGTENSPLHF	TGTGCCAGCAGCGTAAAGCAGGGGACCGAGAATTCACCCCTCCACTTT
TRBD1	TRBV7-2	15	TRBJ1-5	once	CASSLTRDRGQPQHF	TGTGCCAGCAGCTTAACCCGGGACAGGGGGCAGCCCCAGCATTTT
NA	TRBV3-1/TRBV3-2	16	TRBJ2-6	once	CASSHNTHSGANVLTF	TGTGCCAGCAGCCATAACACCCACTCTGGGGCCAACGTCCTGACTTTC
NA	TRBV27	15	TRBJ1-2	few	CASSPLDKLLYGYTF	TGTGCCAGCAGTCCACTGGACAAGTTGCTCTATGGCTACACCTTC
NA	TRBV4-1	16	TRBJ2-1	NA	CASSQDQTASYNEQFF	TGCGCCAGCAGCCAAGATCAAACAGCTTCTTACAATGAGCAGTTCTTC
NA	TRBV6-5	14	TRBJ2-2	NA	CASMVLANTGELFF	TGTGCCAGCATGGTACTTGCGAACACCGGGGAGCTGTTTTTT
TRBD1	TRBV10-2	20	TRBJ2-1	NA	CASQGGQGAGPQSTYNEQFF	TGCGCCAGCCAAGGGGGGCAGGGGGCGGGACCCCAATCGACCTACAATGAGCAGTTCTTC
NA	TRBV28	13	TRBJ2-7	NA	CASNPMGAREQYF	TGTGCCAGCAACCCAATGGGGGCGAGAGAGCAGTACTTC
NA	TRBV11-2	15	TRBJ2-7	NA	CASSKIARVAKEQYF	TGTGCCAGCAGCAAAATAGCCAGGGTAGCAAAAGAGCAGTACTTC
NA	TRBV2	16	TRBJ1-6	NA	CASSPRESSYNSPLHF	TGTGCCAGCAGTCCCAGGGAAAGCTCCTATAATTCACCCCTCCACTTT
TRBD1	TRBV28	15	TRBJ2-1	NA	CASRHEYRGYNEQFF	TGTGCCAGCAGGCACGAATACAGGGGGTACAATGAGCAGTTCTTC
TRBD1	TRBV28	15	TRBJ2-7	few	CASHDTGGLSYEQYF	TGTGCCAGTCACGACACAGGGGGCTTATCCTACGAGCAGTACTTC
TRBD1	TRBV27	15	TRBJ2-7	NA	CASSLLGDRGHEQYF	TGTGCCAGCAGTCTCCTTGGGGACAGGGGGCACGAGCAGTACTTC
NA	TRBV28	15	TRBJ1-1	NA	CASSFTRASRTEAFF	TGTGCCAGCAGTTTTACCAGGGCCAGTCGCACTGAAGCTTTCTTT
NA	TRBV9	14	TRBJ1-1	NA	CASSLAAGATEAFF	TGTGCCAGCAGCCTTGCAGCAGGGGCCACTGAAGCTTTCTTT
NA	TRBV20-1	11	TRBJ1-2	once	CSASWATGYTF	TGCAGTGCTAGCTGGGCAACGGGCTACACCTTC
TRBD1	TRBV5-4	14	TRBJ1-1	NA	CASSTTGGEDEAFF	TGTGCCAGCAGCACGACAGGGGGCGAGGATGAAGCTTTCTTT
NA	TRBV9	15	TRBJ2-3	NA	CASSVEPSRTDTQYF	TGTGCCAGCAGCGTAGAACCGAGCCGCACGGATACGCAGTATTTT
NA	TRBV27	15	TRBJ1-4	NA	CASSLMGGPNEKLFF	TGTGCCAGCAGTTTAATGGGGGGGCCTAATGAAAAACTGTTTTTT
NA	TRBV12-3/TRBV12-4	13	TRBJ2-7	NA	CASSPGRNYEQYF	TGTGCCAGCAGTCCCGGCAGGAACTACGAGCAGTACTTC
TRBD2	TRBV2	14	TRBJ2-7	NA	CASSSGLNRYEQYF	TGTGCCAGCAGTTCGGGACTAAATCGTTACGAGCAGTACTTC
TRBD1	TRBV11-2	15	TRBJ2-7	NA	CASSLFAQGAGEQYF	TGTGCCAGCAGCTTATTCGCTCAGGGGGCAGGCGAGCAGTACTTC
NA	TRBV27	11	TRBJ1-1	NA	CASSLGGEAFF	TGTGCCAGCAGCCTCGGGGGGGAAGCTTTCTTT
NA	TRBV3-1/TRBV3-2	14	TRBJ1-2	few	CASSQGQALGGYTF	TGTGCCAGCAGCCAAGGGCAGGCCCTCGGCGGCTACACCTTC
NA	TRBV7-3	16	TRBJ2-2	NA	CASSVGQGRNTGELFF	TGTGCCAGCAGCGTAGGGCAGGGGAGGAACACCGGGGAGCTGTTTTTT
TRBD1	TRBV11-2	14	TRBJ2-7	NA	CASSYDRGAYEQYF	TGTGCCAGCAGCTACGACAGGGGCGCCTACGAGCAGTACTTC
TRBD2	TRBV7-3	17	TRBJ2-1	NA	CASSPAADWRGDNEQFF	TGTGCCAGCAGCCCCGCTGCGGACTGGCGGGGGGACAATGAGCAGTTCTTC
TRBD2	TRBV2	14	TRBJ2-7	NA	CASTPGLAAYEQYF	TGTGCCAGCACCCCCGGACTAGCGGCCTACGAGCAGTACTTC
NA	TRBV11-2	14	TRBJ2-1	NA	CASSTPRYYNEQFF	TGTGCCAGCAGCACCCCCCGGTACTACAATGAGCAGTTCTTC
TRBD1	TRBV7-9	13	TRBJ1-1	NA	CASSSGGGTEAFF	TGTGCCAGCAGCTCAGGGGGAGGCACTGAAGCTTTCTTT
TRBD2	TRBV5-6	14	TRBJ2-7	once	CASSSGLAGDEQYF	TGTGCCAGCAGCTCGGGACTAGCAGGAGACGAGCAGTACTTC
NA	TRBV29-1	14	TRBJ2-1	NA	CRGTGTLRHNEQFF	TGCAGGGGAACCGGGACTCTCCGCCACAATGAGCAGTTCTTC
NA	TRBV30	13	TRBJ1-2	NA	CAWSRSSGEGYTF	TGTGCCTGGAGTCGGTCCTCAGGGGAGGGCTACACCTTC
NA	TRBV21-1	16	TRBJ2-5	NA	CASSKVRSGREETQYF	TGTGCCAGCAGCAAAGTAAGAAGCGGGAGGGAAGAGACCCAGTACTTC
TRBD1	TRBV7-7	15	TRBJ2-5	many	CASSLAGRGLETQYF	TGTGCCAGCAGCTTAGCCGGCAGGGGGCTGGAGACCCAGTACTTC
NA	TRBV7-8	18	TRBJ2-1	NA	CASSPNTPQGTSYNEQFF	TGTGCCAGCAGCCCTAATACCCCTCAGGGAACCTCCTACAATGAGCAGTTCTTC
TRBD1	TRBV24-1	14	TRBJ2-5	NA	CATSERTGIETQYF	TGTGCCACCAGTGAGCGGACAGGGATTGAGACCCAGTACTTC
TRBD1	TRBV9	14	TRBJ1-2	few	CASSVGQGALGYTF	TGTGCCAGCAGCGTGGGACAGGGGGCCTTAGGCTACACCTTC
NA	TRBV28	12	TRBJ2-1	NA	CASSSTGRGMVF	TGTGCCAGCAGTTCCACAGGACGGGGGATGGTCTTC